This is a list of T cell receptor beta chains from one sample in a study of T cells in severe cutaneous drug reactions. TCRdb re-called the multiplex PCR reads, yielding one record per CDR3 amino acid sequence without DNA. The sample includes tens of thousands of distinct CDR3 sequences. The sequenced sample was PBMCs. The receptors come from a human donor with toxic epidermal necrolysis, a severe cutaneous drug reaction. The CDR3 runs from the conserved cysteine through the conserved F or W. Each record gives: clone size, CDR3 length, V gene, J gene, CDR3 protein. Size is stated for part of the rows, as once, few or many counts, or as a class when the clone is expanded.

.	15	TRBV9	TRBJ2-3	CASSVRSGRADTQYF
.	15	TRBV4-3	TRBJ2-7	CASSQDGKGGYEQYF
.	12	TRBV6-2/TRBV6-3	TRBJ2-5	CASSYGLEGQYF
.	13	TRBV19	TRBJ1-2	CASSIETGGGYTF
.	13	TRBV19	TRBJ1-1	CASSMQGSTEAFF
.	15	TRBV15	TRBJ2-1	CATSRVLRRGNEQFF
medium-sized	16	TRBV2	TRBJ2-1	CASRTMVRPTGGEQFF
.	13	TRBV4-1	TRBJ2-1	CASSNNDYNEQFF
.	13	TRBV4-2	TRBJ2-1	CASSPERGNEQFF
.	13	TRBV19	TRBJ2-1	CASSMWLYNEQFF
.	14	TRBV2	TRBJ2-7	CASRDSGSPHEQYF
medium-sized	11	TRBV6-2/TRBV6-3	TRBJ2-1	CASSPYNEQFF
.	19	TRBV24-1	TRBJ2-6	CATSDPGQGAQAGANVLTF
.	15	TRBV20-1	TRBJ2-1	CSAILAGAEYNEQFF
.	15	TRBV4-1	TRBJ1-5	CASSQVFLGNQPQHF
medium-sized	15	TRBV2	TRBJ1-6	CASSLQGAENSPLHF
.	11	TRBV20-1	TRBJ1-2	CSARLLGGYTF
.	14	TRBV4-1	TRBJ2-5	CASSQGLARTTQYF
medium-sized	12	TRBV7-6	TRBJ2-1	CASGSRPNEQFF
medium-sized	12	TRBV30	TRBJ2-1	CAWSGVSNEQFF
medium-sized	16	TRBV6-2/TRBV6-3	TRBJ2-6	CASTFNPTPGANVLTF
.	13	TRBV24-1	TRBJ2-7	CATSESWEYEQYF
.	15	TRBV5-4	TRBJ1-2	CASSLEGQPYYGYTF
.	15	TRBV5-1	TRBJ2-3	CASSSRQGKTDTQYF
.	15	TRBV12-3/TRBV12-4	TRBJ2-2	CASSTRGINTGELFF
.	12	TRBV28	TRBJ1-2	CASRVTGHGYTF
.	16	TRBV4-1	TRBJ2-7	CASSQDAHGLVSEQYF
.	13	TRBV9	TRBJ2-5	CASSLVNEETQYF
.	15	TRBV19	TRBJ2-2	CASSIPVSHTGELFF
.	12	TRBV6-2/TRBV6-3	TRBJ2-7	CASCSANYEQYF
.	14	TRBV28	TRBJ2-1	CASRPSREGNEQFF
.	16	TRBV4-1	TRBJ2-2	CASSHLRTSGSGELFF
.	13	TRBV12-3/TRBV12-4	TRBJ2-1	CASRLAGSHEQFF
.	12	TRBV7-9	TRBJ1-5	CASSPGDQPQHF
.	14	TRBV27	TRBJ2-3	CASSLNPGGGTQYF
.	13	TRBV7-9	TRBJ2-7	CASSRGRELEQYF
.	15	TRBV27	TRBJ2-7	CASSPLTSGAYEQYF
.	14	TRBV6-5	TRBJ2-1	CASSGTSGRNEQFF
.	12	TRBV29-1	TRBJ1-1	CSVIGTYTEAFF
.	17	TRBV7-2	TRBJ2-7	CASSKPRRQVTYYEQYF
.	13	TRBV9	TRBJ1-2	CASSGRDSYGYTF
.	17	TRBV4-1	TRBJ2-7	CASSHPPQGASSYEQYF
.	12	TRBV28	TRBJ1-2	CASSLPTDGYTF
.	15	TRBV24-1	TRBJ2-6	CATSDSFSGANVLTF
.	15	TRBV4-1	TRBJ2-1	CASSVPGQDYNEQFF
.	16	TRBV9	TRBJ2-7	CASSVHRETSGYEQYF
.	17	TRBV20-1	TRBJ2-1	CSARDFSGTSSYNEQFF
.	14	TRBV20-1	TRBJ1-2	CSARTGTGGYGYTF
.	14	TRBV29-1	TRBJ2-1	CSTLAGTGANEQFF
.	15	TRBV6-1	TRBJ2-7	CASSEVRDKSYEQYF
.	14	TRBV10-3	TRBJ2-3	CAITTSGDTDTQYF
medium-sized	15	TRBV2	TRBJ2-1	CASSTRQGYYNEQFF